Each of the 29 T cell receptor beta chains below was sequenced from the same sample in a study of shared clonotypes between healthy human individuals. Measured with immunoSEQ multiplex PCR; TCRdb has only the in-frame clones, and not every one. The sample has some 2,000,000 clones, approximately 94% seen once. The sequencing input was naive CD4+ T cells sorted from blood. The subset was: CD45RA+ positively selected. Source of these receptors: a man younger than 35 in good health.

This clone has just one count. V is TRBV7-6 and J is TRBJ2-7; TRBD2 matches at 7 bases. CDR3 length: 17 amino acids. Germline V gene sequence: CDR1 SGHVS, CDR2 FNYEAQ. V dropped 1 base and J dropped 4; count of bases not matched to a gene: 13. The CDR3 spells CASSLGGSSGIRYEQYF. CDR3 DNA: TGTGCCAGCAGCTTAGGGGGGAGCAGCGGGATACGGTACGAGCAGTACTTC.

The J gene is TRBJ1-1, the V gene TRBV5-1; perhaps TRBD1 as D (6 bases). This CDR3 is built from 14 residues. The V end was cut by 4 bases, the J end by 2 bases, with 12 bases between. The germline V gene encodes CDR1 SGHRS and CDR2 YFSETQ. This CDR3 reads CASSHGGPNTEAFF. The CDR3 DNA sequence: TGCGCCAGCAGCCACGGGGGGCCCAACACTGAAGCTTTCTTT.

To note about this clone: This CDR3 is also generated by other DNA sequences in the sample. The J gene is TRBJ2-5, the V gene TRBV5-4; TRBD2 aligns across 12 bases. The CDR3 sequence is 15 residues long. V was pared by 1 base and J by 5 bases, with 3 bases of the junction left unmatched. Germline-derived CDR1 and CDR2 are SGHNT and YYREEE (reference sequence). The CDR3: CASSLTSGGSETQYF. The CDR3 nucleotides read TGTGCCAGCAGCTTGACTAGCGGGGGGTCGGAGACCCAGTACTTC. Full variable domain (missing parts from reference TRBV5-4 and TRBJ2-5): ETGVTQSPTHLIKTRGQQVTLRCSSQSGHNTVSWYQQALGQGPQFIFQYYREEENGRGNFPPRFSGLQFPNYSSELNVNALELDDSALYLCASSLTSGGSETQYFGPGTRLLVL.

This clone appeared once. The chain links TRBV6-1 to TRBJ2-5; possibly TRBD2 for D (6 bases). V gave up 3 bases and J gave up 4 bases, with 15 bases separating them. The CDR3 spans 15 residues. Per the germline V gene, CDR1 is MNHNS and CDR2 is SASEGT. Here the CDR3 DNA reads TGTGCCAGCAGTGAGCGGGGCAAGATAGTAGAGACCCAGTACTTC. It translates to CASSERGKIVETQYF.

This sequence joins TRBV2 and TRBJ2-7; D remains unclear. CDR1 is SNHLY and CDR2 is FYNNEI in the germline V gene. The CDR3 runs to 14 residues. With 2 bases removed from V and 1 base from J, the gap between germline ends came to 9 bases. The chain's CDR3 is CASSEKSLSYEQYF. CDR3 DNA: TGTGCCAGCAGTGAAAAGTCCCTTTCCTACGAGCAGTACTTC. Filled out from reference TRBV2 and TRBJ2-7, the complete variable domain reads EPEVTQTPSHQVTQMGQEVILRCVPISNHLYFYWYRQILGQKVEFLVSFYNNEISEKSEIFDDQFSVERPDGSNFTLKIRSTKLEDSAMYFCASSEKSLSYEQYFGPGTRLTVT.

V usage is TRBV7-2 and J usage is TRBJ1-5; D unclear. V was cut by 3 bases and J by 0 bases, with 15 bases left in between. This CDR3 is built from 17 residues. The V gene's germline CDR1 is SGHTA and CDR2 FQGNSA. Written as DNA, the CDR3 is TGTGCCAGCAGCTTGACATTCTTTCCCGATAGCAATCAGCCCCAGCATTTT. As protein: CASSLTFFPDSNQPQHF.

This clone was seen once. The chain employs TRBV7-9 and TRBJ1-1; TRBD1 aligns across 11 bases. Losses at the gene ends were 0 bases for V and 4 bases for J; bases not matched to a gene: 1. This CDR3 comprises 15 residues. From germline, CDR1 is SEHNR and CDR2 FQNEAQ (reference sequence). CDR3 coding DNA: TGTGCCAGCAGCTTAGCGGGGACAGGGGGCACTGAAGCTTTCTTT. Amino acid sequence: CASSLAGTGGTEAFF.

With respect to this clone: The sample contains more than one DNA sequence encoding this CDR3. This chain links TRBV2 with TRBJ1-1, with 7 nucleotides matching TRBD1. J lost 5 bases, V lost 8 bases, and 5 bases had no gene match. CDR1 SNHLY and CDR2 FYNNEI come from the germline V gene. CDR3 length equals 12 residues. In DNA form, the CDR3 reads TGTGCCAGCCGGACAGGCGGAACTGAAGCTTTCTTT. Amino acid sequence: CASRTGGTEAFF.

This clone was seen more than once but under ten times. CDR3 sequence reads: CASSLAGGYGYTF. For the CDR3, the DNA is TGTGCCAGCAGTTTGGCAGGGGGCTATGGCTACACCTTC. The gene calls are TRBV28 and TRBJ1-2; 7 bases agree with TRBD1. CDR3 length: 13 residues. The V segment lost 3 bases and the J segment 4 bases; nucleotides outside the gene matches: 2. Germline V gene sequence: CDR1 MDHEN, CDR2 SYDVKM.

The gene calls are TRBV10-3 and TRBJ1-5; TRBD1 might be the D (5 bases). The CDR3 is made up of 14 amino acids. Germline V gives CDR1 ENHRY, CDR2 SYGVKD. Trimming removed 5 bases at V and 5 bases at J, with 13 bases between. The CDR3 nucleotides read TGTGCCATCAGTTTAGACAGAATAGATCAGCCCCAGCATTTT. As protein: CAISLDRIDQPQHF.

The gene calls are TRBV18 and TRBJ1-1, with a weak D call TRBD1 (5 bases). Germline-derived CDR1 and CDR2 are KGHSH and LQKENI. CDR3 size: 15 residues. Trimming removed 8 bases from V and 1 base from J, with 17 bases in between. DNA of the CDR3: TGTGCCAGCCAGGATCTTATGGGGGGGAACACTGAAGCTTTCTTT. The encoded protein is CASQDLMGGNTEAFF.

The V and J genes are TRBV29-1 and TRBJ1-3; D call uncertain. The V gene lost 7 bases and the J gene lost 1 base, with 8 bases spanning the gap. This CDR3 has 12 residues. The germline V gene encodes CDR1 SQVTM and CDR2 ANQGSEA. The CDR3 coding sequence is TGCAGCGCCAGAATATCTGGAAACACCATATATTTT. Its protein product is CSARISGNTIYF.

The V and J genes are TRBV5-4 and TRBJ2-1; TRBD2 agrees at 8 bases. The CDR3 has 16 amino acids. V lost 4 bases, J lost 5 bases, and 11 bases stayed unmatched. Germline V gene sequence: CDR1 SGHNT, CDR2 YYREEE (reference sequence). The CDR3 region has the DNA TGTGCCAGCAGCATCCCGGGAGGGGAAGGACACAATGAGCAGTTCTTC. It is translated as CASSIPGGEGHNEQFF.

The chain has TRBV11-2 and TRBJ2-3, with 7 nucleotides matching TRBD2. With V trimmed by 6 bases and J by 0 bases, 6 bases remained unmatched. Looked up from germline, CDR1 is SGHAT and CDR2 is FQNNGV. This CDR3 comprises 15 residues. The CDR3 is CASSTGGFSTDTQYF. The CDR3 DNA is TGTGCCAGCAGTACCGGGGGGTTTAGCACAGATACGCAGTATTTT.

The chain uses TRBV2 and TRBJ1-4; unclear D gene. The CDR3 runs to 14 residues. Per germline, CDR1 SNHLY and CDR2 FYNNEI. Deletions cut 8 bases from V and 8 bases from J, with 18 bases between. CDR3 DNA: TGTGCCAGCTCTAAAAGTCGAGTAGGGGAAAAACTGTTTTTT. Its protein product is CASSKSRVGEKLFF.

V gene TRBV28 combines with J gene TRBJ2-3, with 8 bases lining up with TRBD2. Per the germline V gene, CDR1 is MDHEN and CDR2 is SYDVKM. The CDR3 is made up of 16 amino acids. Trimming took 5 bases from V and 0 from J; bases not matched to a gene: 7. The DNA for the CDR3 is TGTGCCAGCAGTCGGGGGGGTAGTCCAAGCACAGATACGCAGTATTTT. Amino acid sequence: CASSRGGSPSTDTQYF. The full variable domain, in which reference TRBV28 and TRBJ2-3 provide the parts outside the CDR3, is DVKVTQSSRYLVKRTGEKVFLECVQDMDHENMFWYRQDPGLGLRLIYFSYDVKMKEKGDIPEGYSVSREKKERFSLILESASTNQTSMYLCASSRGGSPSTDTQYFGPGTRLTVL.

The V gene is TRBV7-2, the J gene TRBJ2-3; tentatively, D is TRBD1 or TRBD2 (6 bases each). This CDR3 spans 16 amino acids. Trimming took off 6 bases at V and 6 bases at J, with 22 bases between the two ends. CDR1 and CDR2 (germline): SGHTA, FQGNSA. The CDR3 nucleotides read TGTGCCAGCAGGGACTCCGTTCGGAGGGGGACTGATACGCAGTATTTT. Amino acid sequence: CASRDSVRRGTDTQYF.

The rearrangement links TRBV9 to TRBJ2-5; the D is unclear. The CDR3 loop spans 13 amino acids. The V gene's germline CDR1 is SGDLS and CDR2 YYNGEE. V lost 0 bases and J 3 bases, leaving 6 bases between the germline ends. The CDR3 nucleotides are TGTGCCAGCAGCGTAGACCTAAAAGAGACCCAGTACTTC. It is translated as CASSVDLKETQYF.

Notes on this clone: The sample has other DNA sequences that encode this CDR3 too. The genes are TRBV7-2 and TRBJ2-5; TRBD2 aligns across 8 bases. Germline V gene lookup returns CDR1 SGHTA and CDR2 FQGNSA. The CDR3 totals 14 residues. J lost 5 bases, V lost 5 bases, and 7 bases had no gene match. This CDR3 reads CASSPRTSLETQYF. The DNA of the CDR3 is TGTGCCAGCAGCCCGCGGACTAGCTTGGAGACCCAGTACTTC.

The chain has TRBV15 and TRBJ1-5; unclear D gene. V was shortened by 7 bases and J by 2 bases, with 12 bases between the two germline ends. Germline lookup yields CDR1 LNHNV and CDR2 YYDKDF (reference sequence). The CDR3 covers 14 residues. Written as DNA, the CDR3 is TGTGCCACCACACAAGGGTCGGGCAATCAGCCCCAGCATTTT. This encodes CATTQGSGNQPQHF.

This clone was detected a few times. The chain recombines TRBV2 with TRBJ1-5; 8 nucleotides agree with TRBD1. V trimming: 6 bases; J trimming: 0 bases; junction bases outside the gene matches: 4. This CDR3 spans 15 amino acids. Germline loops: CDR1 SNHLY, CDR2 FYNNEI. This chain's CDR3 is CASSSQGDSNQPQHF. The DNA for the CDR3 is TGTGCCAGCAGCTCACAGGGGGATAGCAATCAGCCCCAGCATTTT.

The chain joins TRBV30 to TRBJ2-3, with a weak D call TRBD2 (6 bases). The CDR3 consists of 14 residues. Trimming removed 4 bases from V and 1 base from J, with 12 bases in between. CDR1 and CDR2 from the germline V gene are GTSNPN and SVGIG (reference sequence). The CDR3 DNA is TGTGCCTGGACTGGCGGGACCCGCACAGATACGCAGTATTTT. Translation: CAWTGGTRTDTQYF.

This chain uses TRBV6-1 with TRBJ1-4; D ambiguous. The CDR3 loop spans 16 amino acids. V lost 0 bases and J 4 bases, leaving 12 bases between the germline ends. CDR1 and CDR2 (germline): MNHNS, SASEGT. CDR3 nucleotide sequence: TGTGCCAGCAGTGAAGCGCTTATAGCCCTTAATGAAAAACTGTTTTTT. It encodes CASSEALIALNEKLFF.

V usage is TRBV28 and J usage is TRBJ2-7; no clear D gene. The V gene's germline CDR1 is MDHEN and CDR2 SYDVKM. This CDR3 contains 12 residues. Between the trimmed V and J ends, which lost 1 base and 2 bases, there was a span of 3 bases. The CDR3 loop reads CASSLYTYEQYF. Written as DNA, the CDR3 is TGTGCCAGCAGTTTATACACCTACGAGCAGTACTTC. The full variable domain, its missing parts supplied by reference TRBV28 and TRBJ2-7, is DVKVTQSSRYLVKRTGEKVFLECVQDMDHENMFWYRQDPGLGLRLIYFSYDVKMKEKGDIPEGYSVSREKKERFSLILESASTNQTSMYLCASSLYTYEQYFGPGTRLTVT.

Here the CDR3 reads CASSLMGMQETQYF. The CDR3 nucleotides read TGCGCCAGCAGCTTGATGGGAATGCAAGAGACCCAGTACTTC. The chain recombines TRBV5-1 with TRBJ2-5; unclear D gene. Trimming removed 1 base at V and 2 bases at J, with 9 bases between. The CDR3 consists of 14 residues. The germline V gene encodes CDR1 SGHRS and CDR2 YFSETQ.

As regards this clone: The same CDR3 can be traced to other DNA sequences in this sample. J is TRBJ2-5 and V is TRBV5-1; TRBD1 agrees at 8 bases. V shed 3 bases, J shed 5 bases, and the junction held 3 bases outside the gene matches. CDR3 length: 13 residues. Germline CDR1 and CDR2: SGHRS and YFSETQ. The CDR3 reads CASSSDRVETQYF. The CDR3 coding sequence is TGCGCCAGCAGCTCGGACAGGGTTGAGACCCAGTACTTC.

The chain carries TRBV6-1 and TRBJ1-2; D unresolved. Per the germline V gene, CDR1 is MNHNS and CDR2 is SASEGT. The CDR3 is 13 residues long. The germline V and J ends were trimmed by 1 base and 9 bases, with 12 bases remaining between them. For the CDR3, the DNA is TGTGCCAGCAGTGAAGAAAGAGGGTTCAGCTACACCTTC. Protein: CASSEERGFSYTF.

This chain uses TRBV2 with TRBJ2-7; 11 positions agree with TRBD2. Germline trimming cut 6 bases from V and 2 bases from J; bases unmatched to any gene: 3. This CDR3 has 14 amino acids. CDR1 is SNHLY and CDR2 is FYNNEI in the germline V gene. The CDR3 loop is CASSLSGGAYEQYF. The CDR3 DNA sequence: TGTGCCAGCAGCCTTAGCGGGGGGGCCTACGAGCAGTACTTC.

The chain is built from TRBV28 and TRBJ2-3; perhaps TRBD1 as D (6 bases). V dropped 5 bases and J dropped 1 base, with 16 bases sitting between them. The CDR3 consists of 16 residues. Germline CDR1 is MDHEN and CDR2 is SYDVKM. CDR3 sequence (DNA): TGTGCCAGCAGTCCGTGGACAGCGAGGGGCACAGATACGCAGTATTTT. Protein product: CASSPWTARGTDTQYF.